The 27 T cell receptor beta chains below all came from one sample that was sequenced in a study of human T cells and chemical hapten exposure. TCRdb re-analysed the RACE reads in MiXCR, keeping a single row per CDR3 protein. The profile covers 350,000 to 450,000 distinct CDR3 sequences, with more than 4.5% appearing a single time and 2.5% to 3% taken by the ten largest. Noted time point: pre-sensitization, week 0. Stated treatment: therapeutic diphenylcyclopropenone sensitization with weekly scalp DPC. The sequences come from whole blood, collected in connection with sensitization to the hapten diphenylcyclopropenone (DPC). These receptors came from a woman in her 50s with alopecia areata. Some clones in this sample may be carry-over from other donors' samples.

This clonotype was found many times. V is TRBV29-1 and J is TRBJ2-4; D might be TRBD1 or TRBD2, each matching 6 bases. Germline-derived CDR1 and CDR2 are SQVTM and ANQGSEA. The CDR3 extends over 12 amino acids. V was trimmed by 4 bases and J by 10 bases, leaving 14 bases between them. CDR3 residues: CSVGGADRIQYF. CDR3 DNA: TGCAGCGTTGGGGGGGCCGACAGGATTCAGTACTTC.

This clonotype was recorded many times. The chain links TRBV19 to TRBJ2-7; 10 bases are a match to TRBD1. The CDR3 consists of 14 residues. Per germline, CDR1 LNHDA and CDR2 SQIVND (reference sequence). V was clipped by 6 bases and J by 6 bases; unmatched bases: 8. The CDR3, as DNA: TGTGCCAGTAGCTCCGGGACAGGGGCAGGCGAGCAGTACTTC. Translated, it gives CASSSGTGAGEQYF.

This clonotype was seen a handful of times. This chain connects TRBV9 to TRBJ1-1, with 9 bases fitting TRBD1. J lost 4 bases, V lost 4 bases, and 14 bases had no gene match. There are 17 residues in the CDR3. Germline CDR1 reads SGDLS; CDR2 reads YYNGEE. CDR3 in amino acids: CASSKFTGGAGGTEAFF. Written as DNA, the CDR3 is TGTGCCAGCAGCAAATTTACAGGGGGCGCCGGGGGCACTGAAGCTTTCTTT.

This clonotype has more than one count but fewer than ten. This chain links TRBV29-1 with TRBJ1-1, with D perhaps matching TRBD1 (5 bases). The CDR3 runs 13 residues. Trimming removed 7 bases at V and 4 bases at J, with 16 bases between. The germline gives CDR1 SQVTM, CDR2 ANQGSEA. The CDR3 sequence is CSGSGGRGTEAFF. DNA for the CDR3: TGCAGCGGCAGCGGGGGGAGAGGCACTGAAGCTTTCTTT.

This clonotype was recorded many times. This chain uses TRBV15 with TRBJ2-6; D is uncertain. Between the trimmed V and J ends, which lost 6 bases and 4 bases, there was a span of 4 bases. Germline lookup yields CDR1 LNHNV and CDR2 YYDKDF (reference sequence). The CDR3 contains 12 residues. The DNA of the CDR3 is TGTGCCACCAGTTCCGGGGCCAACGTCCTGACTTTC. Its translation: CATSSGANVLTF. The variable domain in full, with the rest retrieved from reference TRBV15 and TRBJ2-6, is DAMVIQNPRYQVTQFGKPVTLSCSQTLNHNVMYWYQQKSSQAPKLLFHYYDKDFNNEADTPDNFQSRRPNTSFCFLDIRSPGLGDTAMYLCATSSGANVLTFGAGSRLTVL.

This clonotype was counted at least ten times. The chain carries TRBV10-3 and TRBJ2-7, with 7 bases identical to TRBD2. With 5 bases clipped from V and 4 bases from J, the junction kept 5 bases outside the gene matches. Germline CDR1 ENHRY, CDR2 SYGVKD. The CDR3 consists of 13 residues. The CDR3 loop is CAISPDGGYEQYF. For the CDR3, the DNA is TGTGCCATCAGTCCCGACGGGGGGTACGAGCAGTACTTC.

The chain couples TRBV10-3 to TRBJ1-1; D not certain. In germline, CDR1 is ENHRY, CDR2 SYGVKD. The V end lost 8 bases, the J end lost 1 base, and 8 bases lay between the germline ends. CDR3 length: 12 residues. CDR3 residues: CAIGQPNTEAFF. The CDR3 DNA reads as TGTGCCATCGGGCAACCGAACACTGAAGCTTTCTTT.

This clonotype was detected ten times or more. The gene calls are TRBV29-1 and TRBJ1-1; 11 bases agree with TRBD1. The junction had 7 bases not matched to a gene; V was cut back by 7 bases and J by 6 bases. Per the germline V gene, CDR1 is SQVTM and CDR2 is ANQGSEA. The CDR3 covers 13 residues. The CDR3 DNA follows: TGCAGCGCTCCCCGGACAGGGGGCTCTGAAGCTTTCTTT. Translation gives CSAPRTGGSEAFF.

The V gene is TRBV12-3 or TRBV12-4, the J gene TRBJ2-7; TRBD2 matches at 8 bases. This CDR3 comprises 14 residues. V trimming: 8 bases; J trimming: 2 bases; junction bases outside the gene matches: 8. CDR3 amino acids: CASRNGGAAYEQYF. The CDR3 DNA sequence: TGTGCCAGCCGTAACGGGGGGGCGGCCTACGAGCAGTACTTC.

This clonotype was counted many times. In DNA form, the CDR3 reads TGTGCCAGCAGTTTCGGACAGGTAAACTCCTACGAGCAGTACTTC. Encoded protein: CASSFGQVNSYEQYF. The chain carries TRBV12-3 or TRBV12-4 and TRBJ2-7; 7 bases agree with TRBD1. V dropped 3 bases and J dropped 0; count of bases not matched to a gene: 5. This CDR3 contains 15 residues.

Many counts were recorded for this clonotype. The CDR3 DNA reads TGCGCCAGCAGCCCAATGACTAGCGGGACACGCGAGCAGTACTTC. Translated: CASSPMTSGTREQYF. V and J are TRBV5-1 and TRBJ2-7, with 11 positions matching TRBD2. The CDR3 consists of 15 residues. The V gene's germline CDR1 is SGHRS and CDR2 YFSETQ. Trimming removed 4 bases from V and 6 bases from J; junction bases left unmatched: 9.

This clonotype has a handful of counts. CDR3 in amino acids: CASSRASRWTEAFF. In nucleotides, the CDR3 is TGTGCCAGCAGTAGGGCGTCCCGGTGGACTGAAGCTTTCTTT. The gene calls are TRBV27 and TRBJ1-1, with D uncertain. The CDR3 contains 14 residues. V lost 5 bases and J lost 5, with 15 bases in between. Per germline, CDR1 MNHEY and CDR2 SMNVEV (reference sequence).

This clonotype was found a few times. V gene TRBV25-1 combines with J gene TRBJ2-5; 9 bases are shared with TRBD1. This CDR3 is built from 16 residues. Unmatched junction bases numbered 11, after V lost 0 bases and J lost 9 bases. Germline values: CDR1 MGHDK, CDR2 SYGVNS. The CDR3 DNA reads TGTGCCAGCAGTGAATATGGACAGGGGCCCCAGGCGGCCCAGTACTTC. Translated: CASSEYGQGPQAAQYF.

A few counts support this clonotype. The V and J genes are TRBV4-2 and TRBJ2-1; 10 bases are a match to TRBD2. The CDR3 length is 16 residues. In germline, CDR1 is LGHNA, CDR2 YNFKEQ. The ends lost 4 bases at V and 7 bases at J; junction bases unmatched: 10. The CDR3 nucleotides are TGTGCCAGCAGCCCTCAAGGGGGACTAGCGAGGAATGAGCAGTTCTTC. This encodes CASSPQGGLARNEQFF.

In the case of this clonotype: Likely a read error: the CDR3 ends without its conserved phenylalanine or tryptophan. The genes are TRBV5-1 and TRBJ2-1; 7 nucleotides align to TRBD2. CDR1 and CDR2 from the germline V gene are SGHRS and YFSETQ. V trimming: 4 bases; J trimming: 2 bases; junction bases outside the gene matches: 9. This CDR3 has 16 amino acids. The CDR3 coding sequence is TGCGCCAGCAGCCACGGACTAGTTAGCACCTACAATGAGCAGTTCTCC. Translating it yields CASSHGLVSTYNEQFS.

This clonotype was seen more than once but under ten times. The chain has TRBV20-1 and TRBJ1-1; TRBD1 agrees at 7 bases. Germline values: CDR1 DFQATT, CDR2 SNEGSKA (reference sequence). This CDR3 comprises 15 residues. V was clipped by 5 bases and J by 2 bases; unmatched bases: 11. The chain's CDR3 is CSAQRRTGANTEAFF. CDR3 DNA sequence: TGCAGTGCTCAACGACGAACAGGGGCTAACACTGAAGCTTTCTTT.

This clonotype was counted only a few times. The rearrangement joins TRBV28 to TRBJ1-4; 9 bases line up with TRBD1. V trimming: 6 bases; J trimming: 4 bases; junction bases outside the gene matches: 3. Germline CDR1 reads MDHEN; CDR2 reads SYDVKM. There are 14 residues in the CDR3. The CDR3 DNA follows: TGTGCCAGCAGCCACAGGGGGCTTAATGAAAAACTGTTTTTT. Translated: CASSHRGLNEKLFF.

The table lists this clonotype with a few counts. This chain uses TRBV4-2 with TRBJ2-1; D is undetermined. There are 17 residues in the CDR3. The V end was cut by 0 bases, the J end by 0 bases, with 12 bases between. Looked up from germline, CDR1 is LGHNA and CDR2 is YNFKEQ. The DNA of the CDR3 is TGTGCCAGCAGCCAAGAAAGGGTAGGAAGCTCCTACAATGAGCAGTTCTTC. This encodes CASSQERVGSSYNEQFF.

This clonotype was observed many times. The V and J genes are TRBV5-6 and TRBJ2-3, with TRBD2 matching over 12 bases. The junction had 7 bases not matched to a gene; V was cut back by 1 base and J by 1 base. Germline CDR1 and CDR2: SGHDT and YYEEEE. This CDR3 has 18 amino acids. The CDR3 DNA is TGTGCCAGCAGCTTGAGACTAGCGGGAGCCGCCGGCACAGATACGCAGTATTTT. Translating gives CASSLRLAGAAGTDTQYF.

This clonotype was seen repeatedly, ten times or more. The chain has TRBV6-2 or TRBV6-3 and TRBJ1-1; D might be TRBD1 (6 bases). CDR1 is MNHEY and CDR2 is SVGEGT in the germline V gene. Trimming removed 6 bases from V and 0 bases from J, with 17 bases in between. The CDR3 is 16 residues long. CDR3 DNA sequence: TGTGCCAGCAGCCGCGCTGCGGGGGCGTTGAACACTGAAGCTTTCTTT. It specifies CASSRAAGALNTEAFF.

Ten or more counts support this clonotype. The rearrangement links TRBV9 to TRBJ2-1, with 11 bases that match TRBD2. Trimming cost V 0 bases and J 3 bases; bases outside gene matches: 2. This CDR3 comprises 16 residues. Germline V gene lookup returns CDR1 SGDLS and CDR2 YYNGEE. CDR3 in amino acids: CASSVVTSGSYNEQFF. CDR3 DNA: TGTGCCAGCAGCGTAGTTACTAGCGGGAGCTACAATGAGCAGTTCTTC.

This clonotype was counted between two and nine times. V gene TRBV29-1 combines with J gene TRBJ2-7; TRBD2 agrees at 9 bases. V gave up 6 bases and J gave up 2 bases; unmatched junction bases: 5. Germline V gene lookup returns CDR1 SQVTM and CDR2 ANQGSEA. The CDR3 totals 13 residues. Here the CDR3 DNA reads TGCAGCGTAACCGGGACTAGCACCTACGAGCAGTACTTC. This translates into CSVTGTSTYEQYF.

This clonotype was picked up many times. The chain couples TRBV21-1 to TRBJ2-7. TRBV21-1 is a pseudogene. The CDR3 contains 11 residues. CDR3 nucleotides: TGTGCCAGCAGCAAAATGGGGGAGCAGTACTTC. Translating it yields CASSKMGEQYF.

The chain combines TRBV7-9 with TRBJ2-3; TRBD2 matches at 7 bases. Germline lookup yields CDR1 SEHNR and CDR2 FQNEAQ (reference sequence). The length of the CDR3 is 10 residues. Unmatched junction bases numbered 3, after V lost 10 bases and J lost 8 bases. The CDR3 DNA is TGTGCCACCGGGGAGGGTACGCAGTATTTT. Amino acid sequence: CATGEGTQYF.

This clonotype was observed at least ten times. V and J are TRBV29-1 and TRBJ2-5; 12 bases agree with TRBD2. V shed 1 base, J shed 4 bases, and the junction held 4 bases outside the gene matches. The CDR3 has 15 amino acids. Looked up from germline, CDR1 is SQVTM and CDR2 is ANQGSEA. The DNA of the CDR3 is TGCAGCGTTGAAGGACTAGCGGGGGCCGGAGAGACCCAGTACTTC. This codes for CSVEGLAGAGETQYF.

This clonotype was seen only a few times. This chain connects TRBV6-5 to TRBJ1-3, with D hard to call. The V end lost 2 bases, the J end lost 0 bases, and 11 bases lay between the germline ends. The CDR3 covers 16 residues. CDR1 and CDR2 from the germline V gene are MNHEY and SVGAGI. The CDR3 DNA reads TGTGCCAGCAGTTACGTTGCTGCGGGCTCTGGAAACACCATATATTTT. The encoded protein is CASSYVAAGSGNTIYF.

This clonotype came up many times. V and J are TRBV20-1 and TRBJ2-3, with 8 bases aligning to TRBD2. Germline-derived CDR1 and CDR2 are DFQATT and SNEGSKA (reference sequence). The CDR3 is made up of 13 amino acids. The V segment lost 4 bases and the J segment 6 bases; nucleotides outside the gene matches: 6. CDR3: CSATVSGTDTQYF. DNA of the CDR3: TGCAGTGCTACGGTTAGCGGGACCGATACGCAGTATTTT.